Each of the 30 T cell receptor beta chains below was sequenced from the same sample in a study of T cell responses to AZD1222 COVID-19 vaccine. The protocol was immunoSEQ multiplex PCR, while the TCRdb copy is restricted to in-frame clones and leaves out a portion. The data contain some 180,000 clones, 80% to 95% of them seen just once; the ten biggest clones take up less than 2.5%. The specimen was peripheral blood, collected 28 days after the second AZD1222 dose. These TCRs come from an adult who received the AZD1222 COVID-19 vaccine.

This clone was detected only a few times. The V and J genes are TRBV5-1 and TRBJ2-7, with 11 bases fitting TRBD2. The germline CDR1 and CDR2 sequences are SGHRS and YFSETQ. This CDR3 is 14 amino acids long. The junction had 6 bases not matched to a gene; V was cut back by 4 bases and J by 6 bases. The CDR3 is CASSPTSGAVEQYF. The DNA for the CDR3 is TGCGCCAGCAGCCCGACTAGCGGGGCCGTCGAGCAGTACTTC.

This chain connects TRBV28 to TRBJ2-1, with D tentatively TRBD1 or TRBD2 (7 bases each). This CDR3 is built from 18 residues. Germline CDR1 and CDR2: MDHEN and SYDVKM. V lost 2 bases to trimming and J lost 0 bases, with 17 bases between them. The CDR3, as DNA: TGTGCCAGCAGTTTAGAGGGGGCGGGAGTGGGCTCCTACAATGAGCAGTTCTTC. This gives the protein CASSLEGAGVGSYNEQFF.

The chain links TRBV4-3 to TRBJ1-6; 7 bases fit TRBD1. CDR3 length equals 15 residues. Germline values: CDR1 LGHNA, CDR2 YSLEER. The V segment lost 4 bases and the J segment 1 base; nucleotides outside the gene matches: 1. The CDR3 nucleotides are TGCGCCAGCAGCCGGGACAGTTCCTATAATTCACCCCTCCACTTT. As protein: CASSRDSSYNSPLHF.

The chain links TRBV11-2 to TRBJ1-6; the D is unclear. The CDR3 covers 12 residues. The V end lost 5 bases, the J end lost 9 bases, and 8 bases lay between the germline ends. Germline-derived CDR1 and CDR2 are SGHAT and FQNNGV. CDR3 DNA: TGTGCCAGCAGCCAGCTGGCTTCACCCCTCCACTTT. Its translation: CASSQLASPLHF.

This clone came up once. This sample includes further DNA sequences coding for the same CDR3. This rearrangement joins TRBV5-1 to TRBJ1-1, with TRBD1 matching 7 bases. Per the germline V gene, CDR1 is SGHRS and CDR2 is YFSETQ. This CDR3 is built from 14 residues. The V gene end was trimmed by 3 bases and the J gene end by 1 base; junction bases not matched to a gene: 3. CDR3 residues: CASSSGTANTEAFF. DNA of the CDR3: TGCGCCAGCAGCTCCGGGACAGCGAACACTGAAGCTTTCTTT. Filled out from reference TRBV5-1 and TRBJ1-1, the complete variable domain reads KAGVTQTPRYLIKTRGQQVTLSCSPISGHRSVSWYQQTPGQGLQFLFEYFSETQRNKGNFPGRFSGRQFSNSRSEMNVSTLELGDSALYLCASSSGTANTEAFFGQGTRLTVV.

The chain uses TRBV24-1 and TRBJ1-2, with a weak D call TRBD1 (6 bases). This CDR3 region has 13 residues. V was pared by 10 bases and J by 0 bases, with 11 bases between. The germline V gene has CDR1 KGHDR and CDR2 SFDVKD. The CDR3 sequence is CATRDTSNYGYTF. The CDR3 DNA sequence: TGTGCCACAAGGGACACCTCTAACTATGGCTACACCTTC.

The V call is TRBV6-5, the J call TRBJ2-1, with 7 bases lining up with TRBD2. Germline V lookup: CDR1 MNHEY, CDR2 SVGAGI. The CDR3 runs to 12 residues. V was clipped by 6 bases and J by 6 bases; unmatched bases: 2. CDR3 residues: CASSPGGNEQFF. In DNA, the CDR3 is TGTGCCAGCAGCCCGGGAGGCAATGAGCAGTTCTTC.

Notes on this clone: Other DNA sequences in this sample translate to the same CDR3. This sequence joins TRBV18 and TRBJ1-4; D not certain. Trimming removed 1 base at V and 2 bases at J, with 5 bases between. CDR1 and CDR2 (germline): KGHSH, LQKENI. This CDR3 is built from 14 residues. The CDR3 is CASSPRGTNEKLFF. As DNA, the CDR3 is TGTGCCAGCTCACCACGGGGTACTAATGAAAAACTGTTTTTT.

This chain links TRBV29-1 with TRBJ2-4; D is possibly TRBD1 or TRBD2 (6 bases each). Germline V gene sequence: CDR1 SQVTM, CDR2 ANQGSEA. The CDR3 consists of 13 residues. V was pared by 6 bases and J by 5 bases, with 14 bases between. CDR3 in DNA: TGCAGCGTGGCTGGGAGGACAGAAAACATTCAGTACTTC. It specifies CSVAGRTENIQYF.

The rearrangement links TRBV7-9 to TRBJ2-7; 8 bases are shared with TRBD1. The J segment lost 3 bases and the V segment lost 1 base, leaving 11 bases of the junction unmatched. The CDR3 totals 17 residues. CDR1 and CDR2 (germline): SEHNR, FQNEAQ (reference sequence). The chain's CDR3 is CASSLVPVRGQVYEQYF. In DNA form, the CDR3 reads TGTGCCAGCAGCTTAGTTCCAGTGAGGGGACAGGTCTACGAGCAGTACTTC.

This chain links TRBV3-1 (or the pseudogene TRBV3-2) with TRBJ1-3; D remains ambiguous. Germline V gene data show CDR1 as LGHDT and CDR2 as YNNKEL (reference sequence). The V end was cut by 10 bases, the J end by 4 bases, with 17 bases between. The CDR3 covers 14 residues. The CDR3 nucleotides are TGTGCCATTCCTGGGGAGCCCCCAGGAAACACCATATATTTT. Residues: CAIPGEPPGNTIYF.

J is TRBJ2-2 and V is TRBV4-2, with TRBD1 identical over 8 bases. Germline V gene lookup returns CDR1 LGHNA and CDR2 YNFKEQ. The CDR3 spans 16 residues. Unmatched junction bases numbered 7, after V lost 3 bases and J lost 4 bases. DNA for the CDR3: TGTGCCAGCAGCCAGGCCCAGGGGGCAGGCACCGGGGAGCTGTTTTTT. Its translation is CASSQAQGAGTGELFF.

The chain recombines TRBV7-3 with TRBJ2-2, with D possibly TRBD1 on 6 matching bases. V lost 7 bases and J lost 4, with 19 bases in between. The CDR3 runs 16 residues. Germline V gene lookup returns CDR1 SGHTA and CDR2 FQGTGA. The chain's CDR3 is CASKREAGTITGELFF. The CDR3 DNA follows: TGTGCCAGCAAGAGGGAAGCAGGGACAATCACCGGGGAGCTGTTTTTT.

V is TRBV9 and J is TRBJ2-7; 12 bases line up with TRBD2. The CDR3 is made up of 16 amino acids. The V segment lost 4 bases and the J segment 3 bases; nucleotides outside the gene matches: 8. The V gene's germline CDR1 is SGDLS and CDR2 YYNGEE. The CDR3 region is CASSRGLAGSNYEQYF. In DNA form, the CDR3 reads TGTGCCAGCAGCCGCGGACTAGCGGGGTCGAACTACGAGCAGTACTTC.

The chain has TRBV7-2 and TRBJ1-2, with a weak D call TRBD1 (5 bases). The germline V gene has CDR1 SGHTA and CDR2 FQGNSA. CDR3 length: 15 residues. Trimming left V 4 bases short and J 1 base short, with 13 bases between. CDR3 DNA: TGTGCCAGCAGCTCGGAAAGGGACGTTAACTATGGCTACACCTTC. Amino acids: CASSSERDVNYGYTF.

This chain connects TRBV7-3 to TRBJ2-6; tentatively, D is TRBD1 or TRBD2 (5 bases each). This CDR3 has 15 residues. V lost 0 bases and J lost 8, with 11 bases in between. Germline CDR1 reads SGHTA; CDR2 reads FQGTGA. The CDR3 loop is CASSLTGAGTNVLTF. For the CDR3, the DNA is TGTGCCAGCAGCTTAACAGGGGCCGGGACCAACGTCCTGACTTTC.

J is TRBJ1-2 and V is TRBV5-1, with D possibly being TRBD1 (5 bases). CDR1 SGHRS and CDR2 YFSETQ come from the germline V gene. The germline V and J ends were trimmed by 0 bases and 2 bases, with 11 bases remaining between them. The CDR3 extends over 15 amino acids. The CDR3 sequence: CASSLDVAGNYGYTF. The CDR3, as DNA: TGCGCCAGCAGCTTGGATGTTGCAGGGAACTATGGCTACACCTTC.

The chain recombines TRBV6-5 with TRBJ2-5, with TRBD2 as a possible D gene (6 bases). The CDR3 consists of 16 residues. Germline values: CDR1 MNHEY, CDR2 SVGAGI. With 0 bases removed from V and 4 bases from J, the gap between germline ends came to 15 bases. In nucleotides, the CDR3 is TGTGCCAGCAGTTACTCCCCAGGGAGGCCTACAGAGACCCAGTACTTC. It translates to CASSYSPGRPTETQYF.

The V call is TRBV10-2, the J call TRBJ1-1; D uncertain. The CDR3 contains 13 residues. Trimming cost V 2 bases and J 4 bases, with 8 bases left between them. Germline V gives CDR1 WSHSY, CDR2 SAAADI. The CDR3 DNA follows: TGCGCCAGCAGTGAGGTGCTGGGCACTGAAGCTTTCTTT. Translating gives CASSEVLGTEAFF.

V usage is TRBV4-3 and J usage is TRBJ2-2; 8 bases fit TRBD1. V trimming: 3 bases; J trimming: 0 bases; junction bases outside the gene matches: 3. The CDR3 loop spans 16 amino acids. CDR1 and CDR2 (germline): LGHNA, YSLEER. CDR3 sequence reads: CASSQATGANTGELFF. DNA of the CDR3: TGCGCCAGCAGCCAGGCGACAGGGGCGAACACCGGGGAGCTGTTTTTT.

The gene calls are TRBV7-8 and TRBJ1-2; TRBD1 matches at 10 bases. Germline-derived CDR1 and CDR2 are SGHVS and FQNEAQ. The junction had 0 bases not matched to a gene; V was cut back by 8 bases and J by 6 bases. The CDR3 has 11 residues. The CDR3 region is CASGTGDGYTF. CDR3 DNA: TGTGCCAGCGGGACAGGGGATGGCTACACCTTC.

The chain carries TRBV7-2 and TRBJ2-3, with TRBD2 matching 9 bases. Trimming took 6 bases from V and 2 from J; bases not matched to a gene: 6. Germline loops: CDR1 SGHTA, CDR2 FQGNSA. The CDR3 spans 15 residues. The CDR3 DNA sequence: TGTGCCAGCAGTTTACTAGCGGGTCTCACAGATACGCAGTATTTT. Translation gives CASSLLAGLTDTQYF.

The chain carries TRBV7-2 and TRBJ2-1; D remains ambiguous. CDR3 length: 13 residues. Per germline, CDR1 SGHTA and CDR2 FQGNSA. Trimming pared 0 bases from V and 4 bases from J, leaving 4 bases between. CDR3 region: CASSLARYNEQFF. The DNA of the CDR3 is TGTGCCAGCAGCTTAGCACGGTACAATGAGCAGTTCTTC.

The V call is TRBV5-1, the J call TRBJ2-1; D remains unclear. Germline V gene sequence: CDR1 SGHRS, CDR2 YFSETQ. CDR3 length: 17 amino acids. V gave up 0 bases and J gave up 6 bases, with 19 bases separating them. The CDR3 nucleotides read TGCGCCAGCAGCTTGGTCCTGGCGGCAGGAGCGCGCAATGAGCAGTTCTTC. Residues: CASSLVLAAGARNEQFF.

CDR3: CAISELVRGLANEQFF. CDR3 coding DNA: TGTGCCATCAGTGAGCTGGTCAGGGGGCTGGCCAATGAGCAGTTCTTC. The chain carries TRBV10-3 and TRBJ2-1; 8 bases agree with TRBD1. Germline assignment: CDR1 ENHRY and CDR2 SYGVKD. V was pared by 2 bases and J by 6 bases, with 9 bases of the junction left unmatched. This CDR3 contains 16 residues.

This chain uses TRBV5-1 with TRBJ2-2, with TRBD2 matching 8 bases. Germline assignment: CDR1 SGHRS and CDR2 YFSETQ. The CDR3 is made up of 17 amino acids. J lost 4 bases, V lost 7 bases, and 15 bases had no gene match. CDR3 in DNA: TGCGCCAGCCCCGGGACTAGGCCTCCCAAGGGCACCGGGGAGCTGTTTTTT. The encoded protein is CASPGTRPPKGTGELFF.

The V and J genes are TRBV29-1 and TRBJ1-1; D gene ambiguous. The V end was cut by 4 bases, the J end by 0 bases, with 9 bases between. The CDR3 covers 13 residues. Germline values: CDR1 SQVTM, CDR2 ANQGSEA. CDR3 coding DNA: TGCAGCGTTGTTTTCGTGATGAACACTGAAGCTTTCTTT. Its translation: CSVVFVMNTEAFF.

J is TRBJ2-2 and V is TRBV2; no definite D call. The ends were cut back, 4 bases at V and 1 base at J, with 4 bases in the middle. The germline V gene encodes CDR1 SNHLY and CDR2 FYNNEI. The CDR3 has 13 residues. The CDR3 region has the DNA TGTGCCAGCAGTGTTAAGAACACCGGGGAGCTGTTTTTT. Its translation: CASSVKNTGELFF.

V is TRBV7-9 and J is TRBJ1-6, with 8 positions matching TRBD1. Germline CDR1 SEHNR, CDR2 FQNEAQ (reference sequence). The V segment lost 5 bases and the J segment 4 bases; nucleotides outside the gene matches: 4. CDR3 length equals 15 residues. For the CDR3, the DNA is TGTGCCAGCAGCCATGGACAGGGATATAATTCACCCCTCCACTTT. Translation gives CASSHGQGYNSPLHF.

The V and J genes are TRBV6-5 and TRBJ2-5, with D unresolved. Germline V gives CDR1 MNHEY, CDR2 SVGAGI. The V gene lost 7 bases and the J gene lost 0 bases, with 15 bases spanning the gap. This CDR3 is 15 amino acids long. The CDR3 loop is CASIEEVRYQETQYF. In DNA, the CDR3 is TGTGCCAGCATCGAGGAAGTACGTTACCAAGAGACCCAGTACTTC.